This TCR beta chain was captured in a study of shared T cell receptors in the human thymus. Clones were sequenced by immunoSEQ multiplex PCR, and TCRdb holds only the in-frame ones, with some missing. The sample lists 720,000 or so clones; approximately 85% were seen once. The CDR3 spans 20 residues. The germline V gene has CDR1 SGHAT and CDR2 FQNNGV. V lost 0 bases and J lost 0, with 20 bases in between. In addition, the sample was reused for a study of human thymus T cells. From that report: Donors were healthy Finnish babies undergoing corrective operations for congenital heart defects. During corrective heart surgery, resections were taken, and the thymus tissue came from them. Thymic as well as blood repertoires seemed to favor certain V and J genes unevenly. Related studies noted strongly shared thymic repertoires across unrelated people.

Sequencing was carried out using thymocytes. The receptor was isolated from a girl in the first two years of life with a congenital heart defect. The rearrangement joins TRBV11-2 to TRBJ1-4, with D perhaps TRBD1 (5 bases). Written as DNA, the CDR3 is TGTGCCAGCAGCTTAGATATGTCTCTCGGACACCATGCAACTAATGAAAAACTGTTTTTT. It encodes CASSLDMSLGHHATNEKLFF.